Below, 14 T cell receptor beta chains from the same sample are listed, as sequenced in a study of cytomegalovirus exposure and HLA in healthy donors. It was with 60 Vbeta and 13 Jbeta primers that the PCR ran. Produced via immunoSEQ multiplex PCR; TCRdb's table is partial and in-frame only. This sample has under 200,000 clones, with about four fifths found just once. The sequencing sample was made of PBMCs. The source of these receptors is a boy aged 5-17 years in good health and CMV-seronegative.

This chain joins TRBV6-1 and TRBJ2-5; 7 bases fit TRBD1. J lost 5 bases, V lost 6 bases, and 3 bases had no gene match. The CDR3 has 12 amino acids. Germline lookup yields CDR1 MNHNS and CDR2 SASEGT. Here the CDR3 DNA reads TGTGCCAGCAGAGAACAGGGGGAGACCCAGTACTTC. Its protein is CASREQGETQYF.

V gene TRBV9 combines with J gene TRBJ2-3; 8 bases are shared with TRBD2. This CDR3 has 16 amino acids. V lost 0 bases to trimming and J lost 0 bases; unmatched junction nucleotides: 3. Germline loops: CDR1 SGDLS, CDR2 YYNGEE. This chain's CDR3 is CASSVAGGASTDTQYF. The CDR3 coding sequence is TGTGCCAGCAGCGTAGCGGGGGGGGCTAGCACAGATACGCAGTATTTT.

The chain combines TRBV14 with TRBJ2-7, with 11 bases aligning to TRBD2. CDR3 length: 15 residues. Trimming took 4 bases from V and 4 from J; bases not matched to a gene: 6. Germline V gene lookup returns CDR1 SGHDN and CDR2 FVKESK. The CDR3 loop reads CASSPLAGGRYEQYF. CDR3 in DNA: TGTGCCAGCAGCCCCTTAGCGGGAGGGCGGTACGAGCAGTACTTC.

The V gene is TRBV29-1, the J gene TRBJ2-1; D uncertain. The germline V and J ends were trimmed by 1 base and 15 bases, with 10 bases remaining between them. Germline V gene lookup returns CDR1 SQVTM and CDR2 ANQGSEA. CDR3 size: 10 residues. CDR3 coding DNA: TGCAGCGTTGAAGGGCCTTCGGGGTTCTTC. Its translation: CSVEGPSGFF.

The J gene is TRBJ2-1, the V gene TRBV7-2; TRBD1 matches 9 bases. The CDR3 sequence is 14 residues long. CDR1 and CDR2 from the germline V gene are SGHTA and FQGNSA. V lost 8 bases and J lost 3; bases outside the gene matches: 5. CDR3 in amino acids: CASLGTGFYNEQFF. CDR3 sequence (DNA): TGTGCCAGCCTCGGGACAGGGTTCTACAATGAGCAGTTCTTC.

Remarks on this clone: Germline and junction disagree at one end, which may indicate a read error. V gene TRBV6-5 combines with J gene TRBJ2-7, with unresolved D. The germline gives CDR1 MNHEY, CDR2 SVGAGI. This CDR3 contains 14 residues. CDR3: CASRMSGRSYEQSF. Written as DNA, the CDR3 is TGTGCCAGCAGGATGTCGGGTCGCTCCTACGAGCAGTCCTTC.

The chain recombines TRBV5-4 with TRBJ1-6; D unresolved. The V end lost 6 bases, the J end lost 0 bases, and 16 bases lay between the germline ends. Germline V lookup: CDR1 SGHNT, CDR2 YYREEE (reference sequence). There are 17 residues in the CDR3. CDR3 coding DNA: TGTGCCAGCACCCCAATCCCCACGAGCTCCTATAATTCACCCCTCCACTTT. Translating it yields CASTPIPTSSYNSPLHF.

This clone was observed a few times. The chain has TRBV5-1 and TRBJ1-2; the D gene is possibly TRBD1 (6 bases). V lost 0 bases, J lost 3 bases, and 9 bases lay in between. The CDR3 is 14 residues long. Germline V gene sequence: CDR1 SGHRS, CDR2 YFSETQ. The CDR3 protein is CASSLGQVDYGYTF. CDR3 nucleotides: TGCGCCAGCAGCTTGGGACAGGTGGACTATGGCTACACCTTC.

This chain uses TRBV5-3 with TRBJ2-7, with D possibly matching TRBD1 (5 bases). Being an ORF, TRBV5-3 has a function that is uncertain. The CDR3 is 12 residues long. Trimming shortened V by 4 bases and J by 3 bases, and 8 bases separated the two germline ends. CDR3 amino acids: CARSLDSYEQYF. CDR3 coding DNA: TGTGCCAGAAGCCTCGACAGCTACGAGCAGTACTTC.

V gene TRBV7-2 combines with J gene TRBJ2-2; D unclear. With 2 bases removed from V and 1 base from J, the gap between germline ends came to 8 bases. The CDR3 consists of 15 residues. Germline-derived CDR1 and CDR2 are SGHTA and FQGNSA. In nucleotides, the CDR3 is TGTGCCAGCAGCTTATCTGGCAAGAACACCGGGGAGCTGTTTTTT. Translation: CASSLSGKNTGELFF.

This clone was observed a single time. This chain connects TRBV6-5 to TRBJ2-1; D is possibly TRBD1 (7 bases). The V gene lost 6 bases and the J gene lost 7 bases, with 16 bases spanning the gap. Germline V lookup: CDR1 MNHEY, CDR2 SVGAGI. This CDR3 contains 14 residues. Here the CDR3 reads CASRLTSGGNEQFF. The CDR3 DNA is TGTGCCAGCAGACTTACATCAGGGGGGAATGAGCAGTTCTTC.

The CDR3 coding sequence is TGCGCCAGCAGCTTGGCAGGGGGGACCCTCACAGATACGCAGTATTTT. Translating it yields CASSLAGGTLTDTQYF. The V and J genes are TRBV5-1 and TRBJ2-3; D possibly corresponds to TRBD1 (7 bases). The V and J ends lost 0 bases and 2 bases respectively, with 13 bases between them. There are 16 residues in the CDR3. The germline CDR1 and CDR2 sequences are SGHRS and YFSETQ.

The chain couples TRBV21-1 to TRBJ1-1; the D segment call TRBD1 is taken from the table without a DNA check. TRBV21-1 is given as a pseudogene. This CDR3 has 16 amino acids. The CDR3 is CASSNPAGRVNTEAFF. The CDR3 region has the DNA TGTGCCAGCAGCAATCCCGCAGGGCGAGTGAACACTGAAGCTTTCTTT.

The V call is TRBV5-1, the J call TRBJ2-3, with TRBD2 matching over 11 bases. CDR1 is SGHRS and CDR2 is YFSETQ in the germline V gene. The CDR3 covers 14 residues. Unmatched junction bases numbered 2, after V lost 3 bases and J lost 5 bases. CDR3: CASSWGLAVDTQYF. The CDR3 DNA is TGCGCCAGCAGCTGGGGACTAGCGGTAGATACGCAGTATTTT.